This entry concerns a single T cell receptor (beta chain). The sample belongs to a study of blood T cell repertoires in COVID-19. Study-wide context: Sites across the United States, Italy and Spain contributed samples from acute and convalescent COVID-19. From T cells, B-cell-depleted T cells, or PBMCs came the material, which was cDNA or gDNA.

In the authors' methods: Reference gene primer amplification yielded estimated nucleated cell counts. TCRdb keeps only in-frame clones here, not all; method: immunoSEQ multiplex PCR. V and J calls and clone size follow that table, whereas D and trimming were derived from the DNA. The profile covers approximately 150,000 clones, with around 83% appearing a single time and 1.5% to 2% taken by the ten largest. Trimming cost V 5 bases and J 4 bases, with 15 bases left between them. CDR1 LNHDA and CDR2 SQIVND come from the germline V gene (reference sequence). The CDR3 covers 15 residues. The specimen was peripheral blood. The TCR originated in a human donor in a cohort sampled during active COVID-19. The chain uses TRBV19 and TRBJ1-3; D possibly corresponds to TRBD1 (5 bases). CDR3 nucleotides: TGTGCCAGTAGTTTCCTTCAGGGATGGGGAAACACCATATATTTT. Protein: CASSFLQGWGNTIYF.